The 27 T cell receptor beta chains reported below all come from one sample, sequenced in a study of blood T cell repertoires in COVID-19. Libraries were prepared by immunoSEQ multiplex PCR; TCRdb keeps only in-frame clonotypes and omits some of them. The data contain under 200,000 clones, around two thirds of them singletons. Sequenced input: peripheral blood. Receptors originate from a woman at least 80 years old with acute or convalescent COVID-19.

This rearrangement joins TRBV3-1 (or the pseudogene TRBV3-2) to TRBJ1-1, with D unclear. The germline V and J ends were trimmed by 4 bases and 10 bases, with 16 bases remaining between them. Germline V lookup: CDR1 LGHDT, CDR2 YNNKEL (reference sequence). The CDR3 has 13 amino acids. In DNA, the CDR3 is TGTGCCAGCAGCCCGTTGGATCTGAGGTCAGCTTTCTTT. Residues: CASSPLDLRSAFF.

The chain has TRBV7-9 and TRBJ2-1; D perhaps matches TRBD2 (5 bases). The germline V gene encodes CDR1 SEHNR and CDR2 FQNEAQ (reference sequence). V lost 10 bases and J lost 4, with 14 bases in between. The CDR3 runs to 13 residues. CDR3 in DNA: TGTGCCACTTCCGATCCGGGGTACAATGAGCAGTTCTTC. Amino acids: CATSDPGYNEQFF. Using reference TRBV7-9 and TRBJ2-1 for the parts outside the CDR3, the full variable domain is DTGVSQNPRHKITKRGQNVTFRCDPISEHNRLYWYRQTLGQGPEFLTYFQNEAQLEKSRLLSDRFSAERPKGSFSTLEIQRTEQGDSAMYLCATSDPGYNEQFFGPGTRLTVL.

The chain joins TRBV7-2 to TRBJ2-7; 10 bases agree with TRBD2. In germline, CDR1 is SGHTA, CDR2 FQGNSA. The length of the CDR3 is 15 residues. J gave up 2 bases and V 2 bases, and 3 bases lay outside the gene matches. In DNA form, the CDR3 reads TGTGCCAGCAGCTTACAAGCGGGAGGGGCCTACGAGCAGTACTTC. It specifies CASSLQAGGAYEQYF.

The V call is TRBV18, the J call TRBJ2-7; 12 bases line up with TRBD2. CDR3 length: 18 residues. Per the germline V gene, CDR1 is KGHSH and CDR2 is LQKENI. The V and J ends lost 6 bases and 0 bases, in that order; junction bases with no gene match: 12. CDR3: CASSSTSGRGGNSYEQYF. CDR3 nucleotide sequence: TGTGCCAGCTCCTCGACTAGCGGGAGAGGGGGGAACTCCTACGAGCAGTACTTC.

This chain connects TRBV28 to TRBJ2-7; 9 positions agree with TRBD2. V trimming: 7 bases; J trimming: 6 bases; junction bases outside the gene matches: 13. This CDR3 region has 15 residues. Germline assignment: CDR1 MDHEN and CDR2 SYDVKM. CDR3 sequence: CASKGSAGGLGEQYF. The CDR3 bases are TGTGCCAGCAAGGGTAGCGCGGGAGGGCTGGGCGAGCAGTACTTC.

This clone was seen a handful of times. V is TRBV7-9 and J is TRBJ2-7; TRBD1 aligns across 7 bases. The V gene end was trimmed by 3 bases and the J gene end by 5 bases; junction bases not matched to a gene: 4. The CDR3 is 13 amino acids. Germline assignment: CDR1 SEHNR and CDR2 FQNEAQ (reference sequence). Here the CDR3 DNA reads TGTGCCAGCAGCTTCGACAGGGTTGACGAGCAGTACTTC. Its protein product is CASSFDRVDEQYF. Drawing the rest from reference TRBV7-9 and TRBJ2-7, the complete variable domain is DTGVSQNPRHKITKRGQNVTFRCDPISEHNRLYWYRQTLGQGPEFLTYFQNEAQLEKSRLLSDRFSAERPKGSFSTLEIQRTEQGDSAMYLCASSFDRVDEQYFGPGTRLTVT.

The rearrangement links TRBV18 to TRBJ2-6; a possible D gene is TRBD1 (6 bases). Per germline, CDR1 KGHSH and CDR2 LQKENI. This CDR3 region has 16 residues. Trimming took off 5 bases at V and 3 bases at J, with 14 bases between the two ends. In DNA, the CDR3 is TGTGCCAGCTCATTCATACAGGGTGGTGGGGCCAACGTCCTGACTTTC. This gives the protein CASSFIQGGGANVLTF.

This clone was detected once. V gene TRBV7-2 combines with J gene TRBJ1-1; D uncertain. CDR1 and CDR2 (germline): SGHTA, FQGNSA. V lost 4 bases, J lost 7 bases, and 10 bases lay in between. The CDR3 spans 12 residues. For the CDR3, the DNA is TGTGCCAGCAGCTATAGCGGCCGTGAAGCTTTCTTT. This encodes CASSYSGREAFF. Based on the CDR3 plus reference TRBV7-2 and TRBJ1-1, the full variable domain is GAGVSQSPSNKVTEKGKDVELRCDPISGHTALYWYRQSLGQGLEFLIYFQGNSAPDKSGLPSDRFSAERTGGSVSTLTIQRTQQEDSAVYLCASSYSGREAFFGQGTRLTVV.

The V call is TRBV7-2, the J call TRBJ1-1, with D possibly TRBD1 on 6 matching bases. V was trimmed by 5 bases and J by 4 bases, leaving 14 bases between them. Germline V lookup: CDR1 SGHTA, CDR2 FQGNSA. This CDR3 region has 14 residues. The CDR3 coding sequence is TGTGCCAGCAGCCTAAAAGGGGGGGGCACTGAAGCTTTCTTT. Translating it yields CASSLKGGGTEAFF. Based on the CDR3 plus reference TRBV7-2 and TRBJ1-1, the full variable domain is GAGVSQSPSNKVTEKGKDVELRCDPISGHTALYWYRQSLGQGLEFLIYFQGNSAPDKSGLPSDRFSAERTGGSVSTLTIQRTQQEDSAVYLCASSLKGGGTEAFFGQGTRLTVV.

The V call is TRBV9, the J call TRBJ2-3; TRBD2 agrees at 12 bases. This CDR3 has 15 residues. CDR1 is SGDLS, CDR2 YYNGEE, per germline. V gave up 1 base and J gave up 3 bases; unmatched junction bases: 0. The CDR3 bases are TGTGCCAGCAGCGTACTAGCGGGAGGGACAGATACGCAGTATTTT. Translated: CASSVLAGGTDTQYF.

By frequency in the sample, this clone is medium-sized. The V call is TRBV27, the J call TRBJ1-6; TRBD1 is a possible D gene (6 bases). From germline, CDR1 is MNHEY and CDR2 SMNVEV (reference sequence). The CDR3 length is 16 residues. Trimming took 6 bases from V and 7 from J, leaving 19 bases between them. CDR3 in amino acids: CASRSFGQSTNSPLHF. Here the CDR3 DNA reads TGTGCCAGCAGAAGTTTCGGACAGTCAACAAATTCACCCCTCCACTTT.

This chain uses TRBV3-1 (or the pseudogene TRBV3-2) with TRBJ2-2; tentatively, D is TRBD2 (6 bases). CDR3 length equals 13 residues. Between the trimmed V and J ends, which lost 4 bases and 7 bases, there was a span of 10 bases. Germline V CDR1 and CDR2: LGHDT, YNNKEL (reference sequence). In DNA, the CDR3 is TGTGCCAGCAGCCGAGGTAGCGGCGGGGAGCTGTTTTTT. Protein: CASSRGSGGELFF.

This clone was detected only a few times. This chain links TRBV11-3 with TRBJ1-3; no clear D gene. The CDR3 contains 14 residues. V lost 1 base and J 4 bases, leaving 8 bases between the germline ends. Germline-derived CDR1 and CDR2 are SGHNT and YENEEA. For the CDR3, the DNA is TGTGCCAGCAGCTTAGGACATGGAGGAAACACCATATATTTT. Its protein product is CASSLGHGGNTIYF.

The sample holds a few counts of this clone. V is TRBV10-1 and J is TRBJ1-5; D is ambiguous. The V and J ends lost 2 bases and 3 bases respectively, with 5 bases between them. Germline V lookup: CDR1 WNHNN, CDR2 SYGVQD (reference sequence). This CDR3 is 13 amino acids long. This chain's CDR3 is CASSEVLNQPQHF. DNA for the CDR3: TGCGCCAGCAGTGAGGTCCTCAATCAGCCCCAGCATTTT.

V gene TRBV7-9 combines with J gene TRBJ2-1, with TRBD1 as a possible D gene (6 bases). The CDR3 has 17 residues. Trimming cost V 4 bases and J 0 bases, with 16 bases left between them. Germline V gives CDR1 SEHNR, CDR2 FQNEAQ (reference sequence). The CDR3 is CASSSQRHRASYNEQFF. The CDR3 nucleotides are TGTGCCAGCAGCTCCCAAAGACACAGGGCCTCCTACAATGAGCAGTTCTTC.

The chain uses TRBV6-7 and TRBJ1-5, with a weak D call TRBD1 (6 bases). TRBV6-7 carries the ORF label, with uncertain function. Trimming left V 0 bases short and J 5 bases short, with 23 bases between. The CDR3 runs 19 residues. The CDR3 DNA reads as TGTGCCAGCAGTTACTCGAGTCGGGTTCGTTCTGAGGGGGATCAGCCCCAGCATTTT. It is translated as CASSYSSRVRSEGDQPQHF.

The chain has TRBV10-3 and TRBJ2-7; D perhaps matches TRBD1 (6 bases). Germline V lookup: CDR1 ENHRY, CDR2 SYGVKD. CDR3 length: 14 residues. V lost 3 bases, J lost 3 bases, and 12 bases lay in between. The CDR3 DNA reads TGTGCCATCAGTGAAGGGCAGGGGAACTACGAGCAGTACTTC. Its protein product is CAISEGQGNYEQYF.

The chain couples TRBV6-5 to TRBJ2-7, with D possibly being TRBD1 (5 bases). The CDR3 consists of 14 residues. Germline lookup yields CDR1 MNHEY and CDR2 SVGAGI. The V and J ends lost 7 bases and 2 bases respectively, with 15 bases between them. Written as DNA, the CDR3 is TGTGCCAGCATCCAGGGTTCGGCCACCTACGAGCAGTACTTC. Amino acid sequence: CASIQGSATYEQYF.

The J gene is TRBJ2-7, the V gene TRBV19; 7 nucleotides line up with TRBD1. CDR1 and CDR2 from the germline V gene are LNHDA and SQIVND (reference sequence). The CDR3 sequence is 14 residues long. V lost 4 bases to trimming and J lost 2 bases; unmatched junction nucleotides: 5. The CDR3 sequence: CASSSDRDAYEQYF. Written as DNA, the CDR3 is TGTGCCAGTAGTAGTGACAGGGACGCCTACGAGCAGTACTTC.

This clone is a singleton in its sample. The CDR3 DNA reads TGTGCCAGCAGCTTGTATGGGGCGGAGACCCAGTACTTC. Translation: CASSLYGAETQYF. The chain carries TRBV5-4 and TRBJ2-5; D is perhaps TRBD1 (5 bases). Deletions cut 1 base from V and 5 bases from J, with 9 bases between. CDR1 is SGHNT, CDR2 YYREEE, per germline (reference sequence). The CDR3 is 13 residues long.

CDR3 DNA: TGTGCCAGCAGTGCCTGGGGAGGGTACTATGGCTACACCTTC. Encoded protein: CASSAWGGYYGYTF. The chain employs TRBV27 and TRBJ1-2; D uncertain. The CDR3 contains 14 residues. Germline loops: CDR1 MNHEY, CDR2 SMNVEV (reference sequence). Trimming left V 5 bases short and J 3 bases short, with 13 bases between.

The chain combines TRBV7-9 with TRBJ2-7, with TRBD2 matching 8 bases. With 3 bases clipped from V and 5 bases from J, the junction kept 6 bases outside the gene matches. Germline assignment: CDR1 SEHNR and CDR2 FQNEAQ (reference sequence). The CDR3 consists of 14 residues. The DNA of the CDR3 is TGTGCCAGCAGCTTTACGGGAGGGCCCCACGAGCAGTACTTC. Translating it yields CASSFTGGPHEQYF.

This clone has more than one count but fewer than ten. This chain joins TRBV2 and TRBJ2-1; 8 bases agree with TRBD2. V was pared by 10 bases and J by 8 bases, with 13 bases of the junction left unmatched. The CDR3 length is 14 residues. Germline V lookup: CDR1 SNHLY, CDR2 FYNNEI. The CDR3 sequence is CANATSALSDEQFF. CDR3 coding DNA: TGTGCCAACGCGACTAGCGCCTTGAGCGATGAGCAGTTCTTC.

The V gene is TRBV6-4, the J gene TRBJ2-2; the D gene is possibly TRBD1 (6 bases). Trimming took off 4 bases at V and 0 bases at J, with 15 bases between the two ends. Germline-derived CDR1 and CDR2 are MRHNA and SNTAGT. This CDR3 has 17 residues. CDR3 coding DNA: TGTGCCAGCAGTGTCCACGCAGGGGCCTCGAACACCGGGGAGCTGTTTTTT. Its translation is CASSVHAGASNTGELFF.

The chain recombines TRBV2 with TRBJ2-7, with 7 positions matching TRBD2. CDR1 is SNHLY and CDR2 is FYNNEI in the germline V gene. The CDR3 is 14 residues long. V was pared by 3 bases and J by 3 bases, with 5 bases of the junction left unmatched. CDR3 region: CASSERGTSYEQYF. The CDR3 DNA reads as TGTGCCAGCAGTGAGCGGGGGACCAGCTACGAGCAGTACTTC.

The chain combines TRBV11-3 with TRBJ1-1, with 10 bases that match TRBD1. The CDR3 is made up of 15 amino acids. CDR1 is SGHNT, CDR2 YENEEA, per germline. V was pared by 5 bases and J by 1 base, with 4 bases of the junction left unmatched. The CDR3 sequence: CASSPRTGGNTEAFF. The DNA for the CDR3 is TGTGCCAGCAGCCCAAGGACAGGGGGGAACACTGAAGCTTTCTTT. Using reference TRBV11-3 and TRBJ1-1 for the parts outside the CDR3, the full variable domain is EAGVVQSPRYKIIEKKQPVAFWCNPISGHNTLYWYLQNLGQGPELLIRYENEEAVDDSQLPKDRFSAERLKGVDSTLKIQPAELGDSAVYLCASSPRTGGNTEAFFGQGTRLTVV.

This clone was seen many times. V gene TRBV28 combines with J gene TRBJ2-3, with 10 nucleotides matching TRBD2. Germline loops: CDR1 MDHEN, CDR2 SYDVKM. The CDR3 is made up of 20 amino acids. After removal of 2 bases from V and 7 bases from J, the junction contained 21 bases not matched to a gene. The CDR3 nucleotides are TGTGCCAGCAGTTTAAGTCGCCGGACTAGCGGCCGCCCAGAGGCCCATACGCAGTATTTT. It translates to CASSLSRRTSGRPEAHTQYF.